These 26 T cell receptor beta chains were sequenced from one sample in a study of cytomegalovirus exposure and HLA in healthy donors. The PCR employed 60 Vbeta primers together with 13 Jbeta primers. Some clones are missing from TCRdb's copy, which holds only in-frame ones; the method was immunoSEQ multiplex PCR. Among about 50,000 clones listed, roughly 80% were seen once. The sequencing input was PBMCs. These receptor sequences come from a woman aged 40 to 50 in good health and CMV-seropositive.

The J gene is TRBJ2-3, the V gene TRBV27; the D is unclear. V lost 5 bases and J lost 5, with 14 bases in between. This CDR3 is 14 amino acids long. Germline V gene lookup returns CDR1 MNHEY and CDR2 SMNVEV (reference sequence). The CDR3 sequence is CASSQLHAEDTQYF. For the CDR3, the DNA is TGTGCCAGCAGTCAATTACATGCAGAAGATACGCAGTATTTT.

The V call is TRBV29-1, the J call TRBJ1-1; possible D gene TRBD1, 6 bases. V lost 8 bases and J lost 0, with 13 bases in between. The CDR3 runs to 13 residues. From germline, CDR1 is SQVTM and CDR2 ANQGSEA. The CDR3 protein is CSTRQAMNTEAFF. The CDR3 nucleotides read TGCAGCACACGACAGGCCATGAACACTGAAGCTTTCTTT.

V usage is TRBV18 and J usage is TRBJ1-5; no definite D call. Trimming stripped 6 bases from V and 7 bases from J, with 19 bases between. Germline V gene lookup returns CDR1 KGHSH and CDR2 LQKENI. This CDR3 is 15 amino acids long. This CDR3 is CASSPAGLKNQPQHF. Here the CDR3 DNA reads TGTGCCAGCTCCCCCGCAGGACTGAAAAACCAGCCCCAGCATTTT.

Note on this clone: Additional DNA sequences in this sample encode the identical CDR3. The rearrangement links TRBV27 to TRBJ1-5, with D unresolved. Germline values: CDR1 MNHEY, CDR2 SMNVEV (reference sequence). V was pared by 6 bases and J by 5 bases, with 11 bases between. The CDR3 totals 13 residues. CDR3 sequence reads: CASRGDRDQPQHF. The CDR3 DNA sequence: TGTGCCAGCAGGGGAGATAGGGATCAGCCCCAGCATTTT.

This clone was counted only a few times. The chain employs TRBV6-6 and TRBJ1-5; TRBD1 might be the D (6 bases). This CDR3 has 14 residues. Trimming shortened V by 7 bases and J by 4 bases, and 14 bases separated the two germline ends. Germline V gene sequence: CDR1 MNHNY, CDR2 SVGAGI (reference sequence). The CDR3 spells CASTAQQGNQPQHF. CDR3 coding DNA: TGTGCCAGCACCGCCCAACAGGGAAATCAGCCCCAGCATTTT.

The chain links TRBV10-2 to TRBJ1-5; TRBD1 might be the D (6 bases). Germline CDR1 is WSHSY and CDR2 is SAAADI. This CDR3 has 21 residues. The ends were cut back, 3 bases at V and 4 bases at J, with 31 bases in the middle. The CDR3 region is CASSDPEEQGWSKRGNQPQHF. The CDR3 region has the DNA TGCGCCAGCAGTGACCCGGAAGAACAGGGCTGGTCGAAAAGGGGAAATCAGCCCCAGCATTTT.

V and J are TRBV5-4 and TRBJ1-1, with 7 positions matching TRBD1. Germline trimming cut 4 bases from V and 3 bases from J; bases unmatched to any gene: 9. Germline V lookup: CDR1 SGHNT, CDR2 YYREEE (reference sequence). The CDR3 loop spans 15 amino acids. In DNA, the CDR3 is TGTGCCAGCAGCGTTACAACAGGGGTCGACACTGAAGCTTTCTTT. Its translation: CASSVTTGVDTEAFF.

The chain couples TRBV6-1 to TRBJ1-2, with D perhaps TRBD1 (5 bases). The germline gives CDR1 MNHNS, CDR2 SASEGT. The CDR3 totals 12 residues. The V gene lost 3 bases and the J gene lost 8 bases, with 10 bases spanning the gap. CDR3 bases: TGTGCCAGCAGTGAGGTGGGGGGAGGCTACACCTTC. Amino acids: CASSEVGGGYTF.

The V call is TRBV7-2, the J call TRBJ1-4; 9 bases line up with TRBD1. CDR3 length: 14 amino acids. The V gene end was trimmed by 5 bases and the J gene end by 4 bases; junction bases not matched to a gene: 2. The V gene's germline CDR1 is SGHTA and CDR2 FQGNSA. The CDR3 loop is CASSRDRVNEKLFF. In nucleotides, the CDR3 is TGTGCCAGCAGCCGGGACAGGGTTAATGAAAAACTGTTTTTT.

This chain connects TRBV7-9 to TRBJ2-1; TRBD2 matches 7 bases. The length of the CDR3 is 15 residues. Trimming cost V 1 base and J 2 bases; bases outside gene matches: 2. Germline-derived CDR1 and CDR2 are SEHNR and FQNEAQ (reference sequence). CDR3 sequence: CASSLGLAAYNEQFF. The CDR3 DNA reads TGTGCCAGCAGCTTAGGACTAGCTGCCTACAATGAGCAGTTCTTC.

The V gene is TRBV6-6, the J gene TRBJ2-5; 9 bases agree with TRBD1. Per germline, CDR1 MNHNY and CDR2 SVGAGI (reference sequence). V lost 6 bases, J lost 7 bases, and 9 bases stayed unmatched. CDR3 size: 14 residues. The CDR3 DNA is TGTGCCAGCAGCAGGACAGGGGAATCGGGGACCCAGTACTTC. Its protein is CASSRTGESGTQYF.

The CDR3 nucleotides read TGTGCCAGCCGAACCAGGGACTTGTCTGGAAACACCATATATTTT. Translation: CASRTRDLSGNTIYF. The rearrangement links TRBV28 to TRBJ1-3; D might be TRBD1 (5 bases). Germline V gene lookup returns CDR1 MDHEN and CDR2 SYDVKM. Trimming took off 8 bases at V and 1 base at J, with 15 bases between the two ends. The CDR3 extends over 15 amino acids.

This clone occurred once. V and J are TRBV19 and TRBJ2-7, with D possibly matching TRBD1 (5 bases). From germline, CDR1 is LNHDA and CDR2 SQIVND (reference sequence). Trimming cost V 0 bases and J 7 bases, with 10 bases left between them. The CDR3 sequence is 13 residues long. The CDR3 spells CASSIDQGQEQYF. The CDR3 DNA is TGTGCCAGTAGTATAGATCAGGGTCAAGAGCAGTACTTC.

V and J are TRBV2 and TRBJ2-3; 8 bases map to TRBD2. The CDR3 loop spans 16 amino acids. Germline V gene data show CDR1 as SNHLY and CDR2 as FYNNEI. V lost 2 bases and J lost 2; bases outside the gene matches: 6. The CDR3 bases are TGTGCCAGCAGTGAAATCAGGCGGGGGGACACAGATACGCAGTATTTT. This gives the protein CASSEIRRGDTDTQYF.

The chain combines TRBV9 with TRBJ1-4, with a tentative D call TRBD1 (6 bases). The CDR3 runs 15 residues. V was trimmed by 4 bases and J by 4 bases, leaving 14 bases between them. In germline, CDR1 is SGDLS, CDR2 YYNGEE. The CDR3 spells CASSRQTGDNEKLFF. CDR3 DNA sequence: TGTGCCAGCAGCAGGCAGACAGGCGATAATGAAAAACTGTTTTTT.

The chain recombines TRBV9 with TRBJ2-3; 10 bases line up with TRBD2. Trimming took 0 bases from V and 6 from J; bases not matched to a gene: 4. CDR1 and CDR2 (germline): SGDLS, YYNGEE. The CDR3 loop spans 15 amino acids. The CDR3 sequence: CASSVAAGGQDTQYF. Written as DNA, the CDR3 is TGTGCCAGCAGCGTAGCAGCGGGGGGGCAGGATACGCAGTATTTT. Full variable domain (outside the CDR3, taken from reference TRBV9 and TRBJ2-3): DSGVTQTPKHLITATGQRVTLRCSPRSGDLSVYWYQQSLDQGLQFLIQYYNGEERAKGNILERFSAQQFPDLHSELNLSSLELGDSALYFCASSVAAGGQDTQYFGPGTRLTVL.

The V gene is TRBV27, the J gene TRBJ1-2, with 8 bases that match TRBD1. CDR1 and CDR2 (germline): MNHEY, SMNVEV (reference sequence). Trimming removed 8 bases from V and 6 bases from J; junction bases left unmatched: 11. This CDR3 is 14 amino acids long. CDR3 in amino acids: CASRSPPGGNGYTF. The DNA of the CDR3 is TGTGCCAGCCGATCCCCCCCAGGGGGCAATGGCTACACCTTC.

This clone turned up a few times. The chain is built from TRBV15 and TRBJ2-3; 8 bases agree with TRBD1. This CDR3 has 16 amino acids. Germline trimming cut 0 bases from V and 5 bases from J; bases unmatched to any gene: 7. The V gene's germline CDR1 is LNHNV and CDR2 YYDKDF (reference sequence). The CDR3, as DNA: TGTGCCACCAGCAGAGATGGAGGACAGGGTGGAGATACGCAGTATTTT. Its protein is CATSRDGGQGGDTQYF. The complete variable domain, with remaining parts taken from reference TRBV15 and TRBJ2-3, reads DAMVIQNPRYQVTQFGKPVTLSCSQTLNHNVMYWYQQKSSQAPKLLFHYYDKDFNNEADTPDNFQSRRPNTSFCFLDIRSPGLGDTAMYLCATSRDGGQGGDTQYFGPGTRLTVL.

The CDR3 sequence is CASSLGQPPAGIQYF. As DNA, the CDR3 is TGTGCCAGCAGCTTAGGACAGCCCCCGGCCGGCATTCAGTACTTC. V is TRBV7-2 and J is TRBJ2-4; D is possibly TRBD1 (5 bases). Germline V lookup: CDR1 SGHTA, CDR2 FQGNSA. The CDR3 consists of 15 residues. V lost 1 base and J lost 9, with 16 bases in between.

This clone has a single count. The chain carries TRBV2 and TRBJ1-5; D is uncertain. Trimming cost V 4 bases and J 2 bases, with 9 bases left between them. Germline V gene data show CDR1 as SNHLY and CDR2 as FYNNEI. The CDR3 runs 14 residues. The CDR3 is CASSAGEGNQPQHF. The CDR3 bases are TGTGCCAGCAGTGCTGGGGAGGGCAATCAGCCCCAGCATTTT.

This clone was seen only once. V and J are TRBV28 and TRBJ1-1, with a weak D call TRBD1 (5 bases). The length of the CDR3 is 15 residues. Trimming pared 6 bases from V and 0 bases from J, leaving 14 bases between. Germline CDR1 MDHEN, CDR2 SYDVKM. This CDR3 is CASSLGGAVNTEAFF. In DNA form, the CDR3 reads TGTGCCAGCAGCCTGGGGGGTGCGGTGAACACTGAAGCTTTCTTT.

The chain links TRBV12-5 to TRBJ1-2; D is uncertain. V shed 6 bases and J shed 7 bases, with 21 bases lying between them. The germline CDR1 and CDR2 sequences are LGHNT and FRNRAP. The CDR3 totals 15 residues. Here the CDR3 reads CASGSTLTPFSGYTF. DNA for the CDR3: TGTGCTAGTGGGTCCACTCTCACTCCTTTCTCTGGCTACACCTTC. The full variable domain, rest sourced from reference TRBV12-5 and TRBJ1-2, is DARVTQTPRHKVTEMGQEVTMRCQPILGHNTVFWYRQTMMQGLELLAYFRNRAPLDDSGMPKDRFSAEMPDATLATLKIQPSEPRDSAVYFCASGSTLTPFSGYTFGSGTRLTVV.

The sample holds one count of this clone. The CDR3 protein is CSVEDNLGAFF. The DNA of the CDR3 is TGCAGCGTTGAAGACAACCTCGGAGCTTTCTTT. The chain couples TRBV29-1 to TRBJ1-1, with no clear D. Germline-derived CDR1 and CDR2 are SQVTM and ANQGSEA. Deletions cut 0 bases from V and 10 bases from J, with 9 bases between. The CDR3 has 11 amino acids.

CDR3 nucleotides: TGTGCCAGCAGTGCCGACAGGGTTAATGAAAAACTGTTTTTT. Translating it yields CASSADRVNEKLFF. J is TRBJ1-4 and V is TRBV2; TRBD1 matches 7 bases. Germline V lookup: CDR1 SNHLY, CDR2 FYNNEI. The CDR3 totals 14 residues. Unmatched junction bases numbered 3, after V lost 4 bases and J lost 4 bases.

The table lists this clone with a count of one. V and J are TRBV7-2 and TRBJ2-5, with TRBD2 matching over 8 bases. Trimming cost V 6 bases and J 4 bases; bases outside gene matches: 16. Germline V gives CDR1 SGHTA, CDR2 FQGNSA. The CDR3 contains 17 residues. Here the CDR3 reads CASSLGTGGPGPETQYF. Written as DNA, the CDR3 is TGTGCCAGCAGTCTAGGGACGGGGGGGCCAGGGCCAGAGACCCAGTACTTC.

Concerning this clone itself: Other DNA sequences within the sample encode an identical CDR3. The chain combines TRBV6-5 with TRBJ1-1, with D uncertain. This CDR3 comprises 12 residues. Germline CDR1 reads MNHEY; CDR2 reads SVGAGI. V lost 4 bases and J 5 bases, leaving 8 bases between the germline ends. The chain's CDR3 is CASSFRGTEAFF. CDR3 in DNA: TGTGCCAGCAGTTTTCGGGGTACTGAAGCTTTCTTT.